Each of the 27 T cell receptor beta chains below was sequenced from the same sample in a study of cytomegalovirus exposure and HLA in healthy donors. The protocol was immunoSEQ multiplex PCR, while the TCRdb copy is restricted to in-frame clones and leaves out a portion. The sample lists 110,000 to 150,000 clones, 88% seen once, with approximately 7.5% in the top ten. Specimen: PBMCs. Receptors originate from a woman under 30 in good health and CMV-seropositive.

CDR3 nucleotides: TGTGCCAGCAGTTACTATACAGGCTCCTACGAGCAGTACTTC. Amino acid sequence: CASSYYTGSYEQYF. V usage is TRBV6-5 and J usage is TRBJ2-7; D possibly corresponds to TRBD1 (5 bases). This CDR3 is built from 14 residues. The germline CDR1 and CDR2 sequences are MNHEY and SVGAGI. With 1 base removed from V and 0 bases from J, the gap between germline ends came to 7 bases.

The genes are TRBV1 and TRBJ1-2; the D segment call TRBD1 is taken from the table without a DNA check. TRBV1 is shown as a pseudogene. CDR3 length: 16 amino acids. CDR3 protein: CTSSPGTGVYNYGYTF. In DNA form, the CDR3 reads TGCACCAGCAGTCCCGGGACAGGGGTTTACAACTATGGCTACACCTTC.

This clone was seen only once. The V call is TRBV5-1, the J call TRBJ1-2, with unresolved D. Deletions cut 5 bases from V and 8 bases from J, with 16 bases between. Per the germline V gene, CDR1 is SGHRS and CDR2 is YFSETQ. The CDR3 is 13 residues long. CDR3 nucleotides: TGCGCCAGCAGTTCGATGGGCGAGTACGGCTACACCTTC. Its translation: CASSSMGEYGYTF.

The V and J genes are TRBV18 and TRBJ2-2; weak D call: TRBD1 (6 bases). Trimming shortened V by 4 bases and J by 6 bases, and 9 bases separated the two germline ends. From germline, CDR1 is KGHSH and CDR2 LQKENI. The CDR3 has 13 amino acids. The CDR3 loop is CASSLKGAGELFF. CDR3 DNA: TGTGCCAGCTCACTCAAGGGGGCCGGGGAGCTGTTTTTT.

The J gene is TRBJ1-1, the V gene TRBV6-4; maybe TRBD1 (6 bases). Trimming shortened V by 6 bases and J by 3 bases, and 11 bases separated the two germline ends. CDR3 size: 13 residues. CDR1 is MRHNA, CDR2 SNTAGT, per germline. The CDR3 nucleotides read TGTGCCAGCAGGCTGGACAGAGACACTGAAGCTTTCTTT. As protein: CASRLDRDTEAFF.

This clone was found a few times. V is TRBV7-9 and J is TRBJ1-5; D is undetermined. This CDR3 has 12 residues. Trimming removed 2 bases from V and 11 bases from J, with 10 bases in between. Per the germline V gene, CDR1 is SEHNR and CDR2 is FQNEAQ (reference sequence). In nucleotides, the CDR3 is TGTGCCAGCAGCTTATCTAGTGCAGCCCAGCATTTT. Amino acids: CASSLSSAAQHF.

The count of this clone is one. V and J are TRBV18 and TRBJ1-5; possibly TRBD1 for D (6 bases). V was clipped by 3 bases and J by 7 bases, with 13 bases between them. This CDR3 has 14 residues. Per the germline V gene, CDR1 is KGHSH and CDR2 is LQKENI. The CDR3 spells CASSPYTGNQPQHF. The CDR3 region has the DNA TGTGCCAGCTCACCGTATACAGGGAACCAGCCCCAGCATTTT.

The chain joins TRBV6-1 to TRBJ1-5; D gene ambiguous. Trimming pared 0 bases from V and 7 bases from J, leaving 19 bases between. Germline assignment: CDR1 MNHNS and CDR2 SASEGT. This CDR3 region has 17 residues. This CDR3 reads CASSEARGFGIRQPQHF. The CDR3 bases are TGTGCCAGCAGTGAAGCCCGGGGATTCGGGATAAGGCAGCCCCAGCATTTT.

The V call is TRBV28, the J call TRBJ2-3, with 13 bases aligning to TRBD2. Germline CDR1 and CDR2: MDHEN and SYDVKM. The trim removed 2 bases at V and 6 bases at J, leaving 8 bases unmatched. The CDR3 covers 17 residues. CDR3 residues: CASSLGRLAGGPDTQYF. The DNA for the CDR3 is TGTGCCAGCAGTTTAGGCCGACTAGCGGGAGGTCCGGATACGCAGTATTTT.

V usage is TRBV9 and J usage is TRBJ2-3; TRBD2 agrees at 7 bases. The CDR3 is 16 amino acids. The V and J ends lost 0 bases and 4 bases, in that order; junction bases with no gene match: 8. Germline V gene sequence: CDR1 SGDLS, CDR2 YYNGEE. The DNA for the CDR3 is TGTGCCAGCAGCGTAGTGGAGGGAGGGCCCGCAGATACGCAGTATTTT. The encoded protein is CASSVVEGGPADTQYF.

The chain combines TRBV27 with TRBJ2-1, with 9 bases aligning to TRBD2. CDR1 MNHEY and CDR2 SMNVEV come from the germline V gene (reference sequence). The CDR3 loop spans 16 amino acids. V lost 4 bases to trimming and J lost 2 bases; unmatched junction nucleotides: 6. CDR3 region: CASSSLSGSPYNEQFF. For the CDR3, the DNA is TGTGCCAGCAGTTCCCTTAGCGGGAGTCCCTACAATGAGCAGTTCTTC.

The CDR3 here is CASSSGLAGQETQYF. In nucleotides, the CDR3 is TGTGCCAGCAGCTCGGGACTAGCGGGCCAAGAGACCCAGTACTTC. The V gene is TRBV7-3, the J gene TRBJ2-5; 12 bases line up with TRBD2. J was trimmed by 1 base and V by 4 bases; bases with no gene match: 1. The CDR3 covers 15 residues. Germline loops: CDR1 SGHTA, CDR2 FQGTGA.

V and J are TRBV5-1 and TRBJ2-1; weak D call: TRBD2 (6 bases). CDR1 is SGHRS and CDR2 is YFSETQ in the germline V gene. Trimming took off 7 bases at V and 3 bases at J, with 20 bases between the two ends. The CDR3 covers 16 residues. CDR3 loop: CASSSEGASYYNEQFF. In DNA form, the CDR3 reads TGCGCCAGCTCCTCGGAGGGAGCATCCTACTACAATGAGCAGTTCTTC. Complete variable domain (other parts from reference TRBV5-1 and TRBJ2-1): KAGVTQTPRYLIKTRGQQVTLSCSPISGHRSVSWYQQTPGQGLQFLFEYFSETQRNKGNFPGRFSGRQFSNSRSEMNVSTLELGDSALYLCASSSEGASYYNEQFFGPGTRLTVL.

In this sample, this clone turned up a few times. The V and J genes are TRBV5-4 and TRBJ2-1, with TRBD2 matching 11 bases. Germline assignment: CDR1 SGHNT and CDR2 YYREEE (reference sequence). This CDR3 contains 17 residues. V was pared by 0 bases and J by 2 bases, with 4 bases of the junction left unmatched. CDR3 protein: CASSLGSGGGTYNEQFF. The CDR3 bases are TGTGCCAGCAGCTTGGGTAGCGGGGGGGGTACCTACAATGAGCAGTTCTTC. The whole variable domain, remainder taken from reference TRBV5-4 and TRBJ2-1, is ETGVTQSPTHLIKTRGQQVTLRCSSQSGHNTVSWYQQALGQGPQFIFQYYREEENGRGNFPPRFSGLQFPNYSSELNVNALELDDSALYLCASSLGSGGGTYNEQFFGPGTRLTVL.

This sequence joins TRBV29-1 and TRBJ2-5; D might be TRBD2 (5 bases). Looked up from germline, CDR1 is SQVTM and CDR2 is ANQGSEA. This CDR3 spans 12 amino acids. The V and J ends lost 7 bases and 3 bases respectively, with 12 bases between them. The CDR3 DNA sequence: TGCAGCGGACTGTCAGCGGAAGAGACCCAGTACTTC. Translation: CSGLSAEETQYF.

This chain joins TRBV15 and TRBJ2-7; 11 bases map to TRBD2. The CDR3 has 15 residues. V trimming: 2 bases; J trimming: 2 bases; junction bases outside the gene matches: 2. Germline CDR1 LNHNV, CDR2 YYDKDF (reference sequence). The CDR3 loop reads CATSRYSGRAYEQYF. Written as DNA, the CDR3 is TGTGCCACCAGCAGATATAGCGGGAGGGCCTACGAGCAGTACTTC.

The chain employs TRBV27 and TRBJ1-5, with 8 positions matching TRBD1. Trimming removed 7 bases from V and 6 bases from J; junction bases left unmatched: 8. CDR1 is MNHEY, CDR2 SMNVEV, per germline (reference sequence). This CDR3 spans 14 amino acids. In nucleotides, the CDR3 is TGTGCCAGCACGGCAGGGGGCGCGGGTCAGCCCCAGCATTTT. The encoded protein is CASTAGGAGQPQHF.

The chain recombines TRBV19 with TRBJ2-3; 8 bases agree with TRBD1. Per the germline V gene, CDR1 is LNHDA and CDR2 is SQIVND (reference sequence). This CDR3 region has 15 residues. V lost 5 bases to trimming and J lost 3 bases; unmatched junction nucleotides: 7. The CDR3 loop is CASSLTTGVTDTQYF. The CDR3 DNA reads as TGTGCCAGTAGTTTGACGACAGGGGTGACAGATACGCAGTATTTT.

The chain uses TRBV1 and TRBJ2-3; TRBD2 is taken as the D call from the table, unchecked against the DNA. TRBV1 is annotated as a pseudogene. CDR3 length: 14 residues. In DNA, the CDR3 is TGCACCAGCACCCAGAGCACTAGAGAAGATACGCAGTATTTT. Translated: CTSTQSTREDTQYF.

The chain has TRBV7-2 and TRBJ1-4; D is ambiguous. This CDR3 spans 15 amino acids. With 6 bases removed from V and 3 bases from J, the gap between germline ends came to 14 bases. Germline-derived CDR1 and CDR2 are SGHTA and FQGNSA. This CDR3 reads CASSPRRGANEKLFF. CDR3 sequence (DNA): TGTGCCAGCAGTCCTCGGCGGGGAGCTAATGAAAAACTGTTTTTT. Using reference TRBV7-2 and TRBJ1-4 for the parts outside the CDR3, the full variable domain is GAGVSQSPSNKVTEKGKDVELRCDPISGHTALYWYRQSLGQGLEFLIYFQGNSAPDKSGLPSDRFSAERTGGSVSTLTIQRTQQEDSAVYLCASSPRRGANEKLFFGSGTQLSVL.

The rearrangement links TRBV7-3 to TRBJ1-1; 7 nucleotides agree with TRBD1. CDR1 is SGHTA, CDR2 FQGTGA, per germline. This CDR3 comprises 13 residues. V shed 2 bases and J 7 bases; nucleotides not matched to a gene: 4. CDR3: CASSLDRTGEAFF. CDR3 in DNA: TGTGCCAGCAGCTTAGACCGGACAGGTGAAGCTTTCTTT.

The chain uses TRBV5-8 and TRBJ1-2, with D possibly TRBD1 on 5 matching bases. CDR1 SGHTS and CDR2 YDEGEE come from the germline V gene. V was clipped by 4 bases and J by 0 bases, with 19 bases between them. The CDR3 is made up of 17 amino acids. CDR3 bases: TGTGCCAGCAGCGCATTTCGGGGGGACGCCACTAACTATGGCTACACCTTC. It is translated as CASSAFRGDATNYGYTF.

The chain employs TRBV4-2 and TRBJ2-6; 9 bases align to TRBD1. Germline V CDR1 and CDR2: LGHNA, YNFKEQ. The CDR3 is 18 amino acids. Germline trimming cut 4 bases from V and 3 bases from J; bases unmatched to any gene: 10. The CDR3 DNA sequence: TGTGCCAGCAGCCCGGGGTTACAGGGGGCAAGTGGGGCCAACGTCCTGACTTTC. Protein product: CASSPGLQGASGANVLTF.

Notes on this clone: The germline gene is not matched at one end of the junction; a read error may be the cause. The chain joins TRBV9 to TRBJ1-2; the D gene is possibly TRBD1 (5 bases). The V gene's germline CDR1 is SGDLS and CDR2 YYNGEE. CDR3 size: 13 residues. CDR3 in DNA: TGTGCCAGCAGCCCCGGGACGGACTACGGCTACACCTTC. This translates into CASSPGTDYGYTF.

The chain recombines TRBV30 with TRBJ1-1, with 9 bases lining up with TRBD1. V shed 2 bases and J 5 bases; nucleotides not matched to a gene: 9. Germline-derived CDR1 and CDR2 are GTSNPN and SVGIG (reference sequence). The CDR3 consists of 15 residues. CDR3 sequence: CAWSPRWDRVTEAFF. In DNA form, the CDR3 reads TGTGCCTGGAGTCCGCGCTGGGACAGGGTTACTGAAGCTTTCTTT.

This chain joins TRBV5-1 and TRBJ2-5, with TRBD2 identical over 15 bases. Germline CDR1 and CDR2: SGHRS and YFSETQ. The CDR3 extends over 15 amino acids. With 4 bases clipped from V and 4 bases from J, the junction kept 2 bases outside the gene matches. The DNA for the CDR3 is TGCGCCAGCAGCGTGGGACTAGCGGGAGGAGAGACCCAGTACTTC. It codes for CASSVGLAGGETQYF.

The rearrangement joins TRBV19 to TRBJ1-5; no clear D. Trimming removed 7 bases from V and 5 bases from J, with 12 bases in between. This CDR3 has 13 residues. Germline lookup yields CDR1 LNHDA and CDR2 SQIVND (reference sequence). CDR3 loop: CASTFGADQPQHF. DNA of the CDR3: TGTGCCAGTACCTTTGGAGCTGATCAGCCCCAGCATTTT. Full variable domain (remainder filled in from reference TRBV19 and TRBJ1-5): DGGITQSPKYLFRKEGQNVTLSCEQNLNHDAMYWYRQDPGQGLRLIYYSQIVNDFQKGDIAEGYSVSREKKESFPLTVTSAQKNPTAFYLCASTFGADQPQHFGDGTRLSIL.